Below are 29 T cell receptor beta chains sequenced from a single sample in a study of cytomegalovirus exposure and HLA in healthy donors. It was with 60 Vbeta and 13 Jbeta primers that the PCR ran. Clones were read by immunoSEQ multiplex PCR, and TCRdb kept only the in-frame ones, dropping some. Among 80,000 to 130,000 clones listed, 70% to 80% were seen once. Material: PBMCs. These TCRs come from a female donor in good health and CMV-seropositive.

The genes are TRBV7-9 and TRBJ1-1; D remains unclear. The CDR3 covers 14 residues. Germline V lookup: CDR1 SEHNR, CDR2 FQNEAQ (reference sequence). V dropped 1 base and J dropped 2 bases, with 8 bases sitting between them. CDR3 region: CASSLGSFNTEAFF. In DNA form, the CDR3 reads TGTGCCAGCAGCTTAGGGAGCTTCAACACTGAAGCTTTCTTT.

V gene TRBV28 combines with J gene TRBJ1-1; TRBD1 aligns across 7 bases. The germline V gene has CDR1 MDHEN and CDR2 SYDVKM. The trim removed 6 bases at V and 1 base at J, leaving 8 bases unmatched. CDR3 size: 15 residues. CDR3 in amino acids: CASSPRGEGNTEAFF. The DNA for the CDR3 is TGTGCCAGCAGCCCCAGGGGGGAAGGGAACACTGAAGCTTTCTTT.

The gene calls are TRBV30 and TRBJ2-1; 8 nucleotides align to TRBD1. Trimming took 3 bases from V and 3 from J; bases not matched to a gene: 13. Per the germline V gene, CDR1 is GTSNPN and CDR2 is SVGIG (reference sequence). The CDR3 sequence is 17 residues long. CDR3 DNA sequence: TGTGCCTGGAGCCCTAGGGGCAGGGGGCCGTACTACAATGAGCAGTTCTTC. This translates into CAWSPRGRGPYYNEQFF.

In its sample, this clone was seen once. The rearrangement uses TRBV4-1 and TRBJ2-7, with 8 bases identical to TRBD2. The ends lost 0 bases at V and 0 bases at J; junction bases unmatched: 4. Germline V gene sequence: CDR1 MGHRA, CDR2 YSYEKL. This CDR3 contains 16 residues. CDR3 sequence (DNA): TGCGCCAGCAGCCAAGATACAAGCGGGAGCTCCTACGAGCAGTACTTC. It encodes CASSQDTSGSSYEQYF.

The CDR3 loop reads CSVDKAGGNEQFF. In DNA form, the CDR3 reads TGCAGCGTTGATAAAGCGGGAGGGAATGAGCAGTTCTTC. V is TRBV29-1 and J is TRBJ2-1; TRBD2 agrees at 10 bases. V dropped 3 bases and J dropped 7; count of bases not matched to a gene: 3. The germline CDR1 and CDR2 sequences are SQVTM and ANQGSEA. The CDR3 covers 13 residues.

J is TRBJ2-7 and V is TRBV7-2; 12 bases map to TRBD2. This CDR3 is built from 17 residues. In germline, CDR1 is SGHTA, CDR2 FQGNSA. V lost 0 bases and J lost 3; bases outside the gene matches: 6. DNA of the CDR3: TGTGCCAGCAGCTTAGCACTAGCGGGGGGCCGAAGCTACGAGCAGTACTTC. Translation gives CASSLALAGGRSYEQYF.

In this sample, this clone turned up once. This chain uses TRBV18 with TRBJ1-5, with unresolved D. The CDR3 totals 14 residues. Germline CDR1 KGHSH, CDR2 LQKENI. Trimming shortened V by 6 bases and J by 0 bases, and 9 bases separated the two germline ends. The CDR3 sequence: CASSPRHSNQPQHF. CDR3 in DNA: TGTGCCAGCTCCCCGCGTCATAGCAATCAGCCCCAGCATTTT.

The chain has TRBV6-1 and TRBJ2-5; weak D call: TRBD2 (7 bases). The DNA matches TRBJ2-7 better at its end, which makes the J call doubtful. The CDR3 has 15 residues. Germline values: CDR1 MNHNS, CDR2 SASEGT. The CDR3: CASSGAGAHVGEQYF. The DNA of the CDR3 is TGTGCCAGCAGTGGGGCGGGGGCCCATGTTGGCGAGCAGTACTTC.

This chain links TRBV7-2 with TRBJ2-7; D is unclear. Germline V lookup: CDR1 SGHTA, CDR2 FQGNSA. The CDR3 has 13 amino acids. V was trimmed by 4 bases and J by 0 bases, leaving 7 bases between them. This CDR3 reads CASSSGSSYEQYF. CDR3 nucleotide sequence: TGTGCCAGCAGCTCCGGTAGCTCCTACGAGCAGTACTTC.

The rearrangement links TRBV12-2 to TRBJ1-2; TRBD1, as called in the table, went unchecked against the DNA. TRBV12-2 is a pseudogene. The CDR3 is made up of 15 amino acids. The CDR3 DNA reads TGTGCAAGTCGCTTAGAACAGGACCTCCGCTATGGCTACACCTTC. This sequence encodes CASRLEQDLRYGYTF.

The gene calls are TRBV2 and TRBJ2-2; 8 positions match TRBD1. This CDR3 is built from 15 residues. CDR1 and CDR2 from the germline V gene are SNHLY and FYNNEI. Trimming removed 3 bases from V and 4 bases from J; junction bases left unmatched: 4. As DNA, the CDR3 is TGTGCCAGCAGTGATTGGACAGGGTCCACCGGGGAGCTGTTTTTT. Translation: CASSDWTGSTGELFF.

This clone was found a few times. J is TRBJ1-2 and V is TRBV29-1; the D gene is possibly TRBD1 (6 bases). The CDR3 runs to 13 residues. Trimming cost V 7 bases and J 8 bases, with 20 bases left between them. The germline gives CDR1 SQVTM, CDR2 ANQGSEA. In DNA form, the CDR3 reads TGCAGCGCTCAAAAACACAGGGAACGCGGCTACACCTTC. It translates to CSAQKHRERGYTF.

About this clone itself: One junction end does not reproduce the germline sequence, and a read error may be involved. V usage is TRBV5-4 and J usage is TRBJ2-6, with 9 nucleotides matching TRBD1. This CDR3 is 17 amino acids long. The germline V gene encodes CDR1 SGHNT and CDR2 YYREEE (reference sequence). DNA of the CDR3: TGTGCCAGCACTACAGGGGGCGCCGCCTCTGGGGCCAACGGCCTGACTTTC. Residues: CASTTGGAASGANGLTF.

The chain is built from TRBV6-5 and TRBJ2-7; 8 bases line up with TRBD1. The germline V gene encodes CDR1 MNHEY and CDR2 SVGAGI. This CDR3 is 15 amino acids long. With V trimmed by 5 bases and J by 0 bases, 6 bases remained unmatched. The CDR3 reads CASSKGQGHSYEQYF. Written as DNA, the CDR3 is TGTGCCAGCAGTAAAGGACAGGGCCACTCCTACGAGCAGTACTTC.

The rearrangement joins TRBV4-1 to TRBJ1-1, with 7 bases that match TRBD1. Germline loops: CDR1 MGHRA, CDR2 YSYEKL. V shed 1 base and J 2 bases; nucleotides not matched to a gene: 7. There are 16 residues in the CDR3. CDR3 bases: TGCGCCAGCAGCCAAGTCCCGGGACAGCCAAACACTGAAGCTTTCTTT. Protein sequence: CASSQVPGQPNTEAFF.

The chain employs TRBV5-1 and TRBJ1-4; 10 nucleotides match TRBD1. Germline CDR1 reads SGHRS; CDR2 reads YFSETQ. The CDR3 runs 14 residues. With V trimmed by 3 bases and J by 7 bases, 3 bases remained unmatched. In DNA form, the CDR3 reads TGCGCCAGCAGCTCCGGGACAGGGGTTGAAAAACTGTTTTTT. Translating it yields CASSSGTGVEKLFF.

A single count supports this clone. This rearrangement joins TRBV5-1 to TRBJ2-2, with 14 bases lining up with TRBD2. CDR3 size: 19 residues. Per germline, CDR1 SGHRS and CDR2 YFSETQ. The V gene end was trimmed by 5 bases and the J gene end by 3 bases; junction bases not matched to a gene: 12. The CDR3, as DNA: TGCGCCAGCAGTCGTAAAGGACTAGCGGGAGGTACTTACACCGGGGAGCTGTTTTTT. Its translation is CASSRKGLAGGTYTGELFF. The entire variable domain, with the rest obtained from reference TRBV5-1 and TRBJ2-2, is as follows: KAGVTQTPRYLIKTRGQQVTLSCSPISGHRSVSWYQQTPGQGLQFLFEYFSETQRNKGNFPGRFSGRQFSNSRSEMNVSTLELGDSALYLCASSRKGLAGGTYTGELFFGEGSRLTVL.

This chain links TRBV19 with TRBJ2-7; 8 bases are shared with TRBD1. Unmatched junction bases numbered 4, after V lost 5 bases and J lost 1 base. The CDR3 spans 14 residues. Germline loops: CDR1 LNHDA, CDR2 SQIVND (reference sequence). CDR3 in amino acids: CASSPGTGSYEQYF. CDR3 nucleotide sequence: TGTGCCAGTAGTCCCGGGACAGGATCCTACGAGCAGTACTTC.

The chain links TRBV11-2 to TRBJ2-1; TRBD2 matches 10 bases. The CDR3 consists of 13 residues. With V trimmed by 5 bases and J by 10 bases, 5 bases remained unmatched. Germline V gene sequence: CDR1 SGHAT, CDR2 FQNNGV. In DNA form, the CDR3 reads TGTGCCAGCAGCCCTCCGGGACTAGCGGAGCAGTTCTTC. It encodes CASSPPGLAEQFF.

The chain combines TRBV19 with TRBJ1-1, with D perhaps TRBD1 (5 bases). CDR3 length equals 17 residues. V was cut by 1 base and J by 3 bases, with 18 bases left in between. CDR1 is LNHDA, CDR2 SQIVND, per germline (reference sequence). CDR3 protein: CASSIGGGGTGDTEAFF. The CDR3 DNA reads TGTGCCAGTAGTATAGGTGGGGGGGGGACTGGGGACACTGAAGCTTTCTTT.

V usage is TRBV7-2 and J usage is TRBJ1-2, with TRBD1 matching 7 bases. Germline values: CDR1 SGHTA, CDR2 FQGNSA. Germline trimming cut 4 bases from V and 0 bases from J; bases unmatched to any gene: 14. This CDR3 region has 18 residues. CDR3: CASSSTPRGQTTNYGYTF. Here the CDR3 DNA reads TGTGCCAGCAGCTCCACCCCCCGGGGACAGACTACTAACTATGGCTACACCTTC.

The chain combines TRBV7-8 with TRBJ1-5, with TRBD1 matching over 12 bases. Trimming cost V 1 base and J 6 bases; bases outside gene matches: 10. There are 18 residues in the CDR3. Germline V gene lookup returns CDR1 SGHVS and CDR2 FQNEAQ. The CDR3 loop is CASSLVGQGARVSQPQHF. The CDR3 bases are TGTGCCAGCAGCTTAGTGGGACAGGGGGCAAGGGTGAGTCAGCCCCAGCATTTT.

This clone was picked up one time. The rearrangement links TRBV5-4 to TRBJ2-7; D is perhaps TRBD2 (5 bases). CDR1 is SGHNT, CDR2 YYREEE, per germline (reference sequence). This CDR3 region has 14 residues. V shed 0 bases and J shed 7 bases, with 14 bases lying between them. The CDR3 sequence: CASSLERRPAEQYF. CDR3 coding DNA: TGTGCCAGCAGCTTGGAGCGGAGGCCGGCTGAGCAGTACTTC.

The CDR3 sequence is CASSLRTGGSGNTIYF. As DNA, the CDR3 is TGTGCCAGCAGCCTTAGGACAGGGGGCTCTGGAAACACCATATATTTT. The rearrangement links TRBV7-2 to TRBJ1-3; 10 positions match TRBD1. The CDR3 contains 16 residues. The germline CDR1 and CDR2 sequences are SGHTA and FQGNSA. V was pared by 5 bases and J by 0 bases, with 4 bases of the junction left unmatched.

The V call is TRBV9, the J call TRBJ1-1, with D maybe TRBD1 (5 bases). CDR1 is SGDLS and CDR2 is YYNGEE in the germline V gene. CDR3 length: 14 residues. With 4 bases removed from V and 1 base from J, the gap between germline ends came to 11 bases. CDR3 DNA: TGTGCCAGCAGCCCGGGACTGCCGAACACTGAAGCTTTCTTT. It translates to CASSPGLPNTEAFF. Combining the CDR3 with reference TRBV9 and TRBJ1-1 gives the whole variable domain DSGVTQTPKHLITATGQRVTLRCSPRSGDLSVYWYQQSLDQGLQFLIQYYNGEERAKGNILERFSAQQFPDLHSELNLSSLELGDSALYFCASSPGLPNTEAFFGQGTRLTVV.

The rearrangement links TRBV5-4 to TRBJ1-1, with D uncertain. V dropped 2 bases and J dropped 1 base, with 9 bases sitting between them. This CDR3 contains 14 residues. CDR1 is SGHNT and CDR2 is YYREEE in the germline V gene (reference sequence). The CDR3 sequence is CASSFPAGNTEAFF. CDR3 DNA sequence: TGTGCCAGCAGCTTCCCCGCCGGGAACACTGAAGCTTTCTTT.

The genes are TRBV30 and TRBJ1-1; 9 bases line up with TRBD1. The trim removed 0 bases at V and 7 bases at J, leaving 12 bases unmatched. Germline lookup yields CDR1 GTSNPN and CDR2 SVGIG (reference sequence). The CDR3 runs to 16 residues. CDR3 protein: CAWSVRMGTGINEAFF. The CDR3 coding sequence is TGTGCCTGGAGTGTACGGATGGGGACAGGGATTAATGAAGCTTTCTTT.

The V call is TRBV11-2, the J call TRBJ2-3; 7 nucleotides align to TRBD2. Unmatched junction bases numbered 12, after V lost 0 bases and J lost 0 bases. The CDR3 extends over 19 amino acids. The germline CDR1 and CDR2 sequences are SGHAT and FQNNGV. The CDR3: CASSLDRFPSGASTDTQYF. DNA of the CDR3: TGTGCCAGCAGCTTAGATAGATTTCCTAGCGGTGCTAGCACAGATACGCAGTATTTT.

The genes are TRBV7-2 and TRBJ2-5; D might be TRBD2 (5 bases). Germline assignment: CDR1 SGHTA and CDR2 FQGNSA. Trimming took off 4 bases at V and 9 bases at J, with 15 bases between the two ends. This CDR3 contains 13 residues. This chain's CDR3 is CASSSGLKRAQYF. The CDR3, as DNA: TGTGCCAGCAGCTCCGGACTGAAGAGGGCCCAGTACTTC.